Listed below are T cell receptor beta chains from one sample, sequenced in a study of T-cell reconstitution after alpha-beta-depleted transplantation in children. Using its own MiXCR run on the PCR reads, TCRdb lists one record per CDR3 protein. Among about 540,000 distinct CDR3 sequences listed, about a sixth were seen once. The sequencing here drew on PBMCs from the stem cell graft donor, taken from the stem cell graft. The receptors come from a human donor who donated a stem cell graft to a child with acute lymphoblastic leukemia. Both conserved end residues are part of each CDR3. Fields, in order: J gene, clone size, V gene, D gene, CDR3 protein, CDR3 DNA. The D gene is left open where the match is weak. Size tells how often a clone was seen (once, few, many) or the class of an expanded clone, and some rows leave it out.

TRBJ2-6,few,TRBV19,TRBD1,CATKGQDYSGANVLTF,TGTGCCACCAAGGGACAGGACTACTCTGGGGCCAACGTCCTGACTTTC
TRBJ2-6,.,TRBV3-1,.,CASSQAGLGANVLTF,TGTGCCAGCAGCCAAGCAGGGTTAGGGGCCAACGTCCTGACTTTC
TRBJ2-7,few,TRBV7-2,TRBD2,CASSLETSGRIKQYF,TGTGCCAGCAGCTTAGAGACTAGCGGGAGGATTAAGCAGTACTTC
TRBJ2-1,.,TRBV7-3,TRBD2,CASSGQRSGGFNEQFF,TGTGCCAGCAGCGGCCAACGGAGCGGGGGATTCAATGAGCAGTTCTTC
TRBJ1-1,few,TRBV30,.,CAWKGQANTEAFF,TGTGCCTGGAAAGGACAAGCCAACACTGAAGCTTTCTTT
TRBJ2-1,.,TRBV5-1,TRBD2,CASSLPRGLAGVVNEQFF,TGCGCCAGCAGCCTTCCCCGAGGACTAGCGGGAGTGGTAAATGAGCAGTTCTTC
TRBJ2-4,few,TRBV13,TRBD2,CASCLGSKIAGGVAKNIQYF,TGTGCCAGCTGCCTAGGGTCGAAAATAGCGGGAGGGGTAGCCAAAAACATTCAGTACTTC
TRBJ2-3,many,TRBV13,.,CASSFQDTQYF,TGCGCCAGCAGCTTTCAAGATACGCAGTATTTT
TRBJ2-5,.,TRBV27,TRBD2,CASSLGATWREGRKTQYF,TGTGCCAGCAGTTTAGGGGCCACCTGGCGGGAGGGCCGAAAGACCCAGTACTTC
TRBJ2-1,few,TRBV5-1,.,CASVDSSYNEQFF,TGCGCCAGCGTGGACAGCTCCTACAATGAGCAGTTCTTC
TRBJ2-1,few,TRBV6-1,TRBD2,CASSPWGSGGNEQFF,TGTGCCAGCAGTCCTTGGGGAAGCGGGGGGAATGAGCAGTTCTTC
TRBJ2-1,few,TRBV6-8,TRBD2,CASSPGLADINEQFF,TGTGCCAGCAGTCCCGGACTAGCGGACATCAATGAGCAGTTCTTC
TRBJ2-5,.,TRBV29-1,TRBD2,CSVEVPSGRQETQYF,TGCAGCGTTGAAGTGCCTAGCGGGAGGCAAGAGACCCAGTACTTC
TRBJ2-1,.,TRBV15,.,CATSRDTRLEQFF,TGTGCCACCAGCAGAGATACGCGGTTGGAGCAGTTCTTC
TRBJ2-1,.,TRBV11-2,TRBD2,CASSSPPAGVANEQFF,TGTGCCAGCAGCTCTCCCCCAGCGGGAGTAGCCAATGAGCAGTTCTTC
TRBJ2-7,.,TRBV4-1,TRBD2,CASSPTSVYEQYF,TGCGCCAGCAGCCCTACTAGCGTCTACGAGCAGTACTTC
TRBJ2-1,.,TRBV13,.,CASSLYWVGGEQFF,TGTGCCAGCAGCCTCTACTGGGTAGGCGGTGAGCAGTTCTTC
TRBJ2-7,few,TRBV27,.,CASSSLTGQGHYEQYF,TGTGCCAGCAGCTCTCTTACGGGGCAGGGTCACTACGAGCAGTACTTC
TRBJ1-2,few,TRBV5-1,.,CASSLSNPNYGYTF,TGCGCCAGCAGCTTATCCAATCCTAACTATGGCTACACCTTC
TRBJ2-7,.,TRBV10-3,.,CAISPDGSYEQYF,TGTGCCATCAGCCCCGACGGCTCCTACGAGCAGTACTTC
TRBJ2-1,.,TRBV5-1,TRBD2,CASSNSGRAGGEQFF,TGCGCCAGCAGCAATAGCGGGAGGGCCGGGGGTGAGCAGTTCTTC
TRBJ1-4,.,TRBV12-2,.,CASRPHSTTNEKLFF,TGTGCAAGTCGCCCTCACAGCACAACTAATGAAAAACTGTTTTTT
TRBJ2-2,.,TRBV2,.,CASSEAHTSIGELFF,TGTGCCAGCAGTGAAGCACACACTAGCATCGGGGAGCTGTTTTTT